This entry lists 17 T cell receptor beta chains sequenced from one sample in a study of blood T cell repertoires in COVID-19. Produced via immunoSEQ multiplex PCR; TCRdb's table is partial and in-frame only. The sample lists approximately 450,000 clones, 85% to 90% seen once, with over 4% in the top ten. Input material: peripheral blood. All receptors derive from a woman aged 25-40 years with acute or convalescent COVID-19.

The chain uses TRBV6-5 and TRBJ2-1; tentative D call: TRBD1 (5 bases). With 10 bases removed from V and 4 bases from J, the gap between germline ends came to 17 bases. The length of the CDR3 is 14 residues. CDR1 is MNHEY, CDR2 SVGAGI, per germline. Here the CDR3 DNA reads TGTGCCATCTTAGCAGGGAAACCTTACAATGAGCAGTTCTTC. This gives the protein CAILAGKPYNEQFF.

The rearrangement joins TRBV12-3 or TRBV12-4 to TRBJ1-2; D is uncertain. Trimming took off 1 base at V and 10 bases at J, with 7 bases between the two ends. This CDR3 contains 11 residues. The CDR3 protein is CASSLGRIYTF. The CDR3 region has the DNA TGTGCCAGCAGTTTAGGCAGGATCTACACCTTC.

V gene TRBV6-1 combines with J gene TRBJ1-2, with no clear D. Germline CDR1 and CDR2: MNHNS and SASEGT. V lost 3 bases and J lost 4, with 9 bases in between. This CDR3 has 13 amino acids. The CDR3 protein is CASSDSSAYGYTF. The CDR3 region has the DNA TGTGCCAGCAGTGACAGCAGCGCCTATGGCTACACCTTC.

About this clone itself: At the DNA level, this CDR3 is encoded by other sequences in the same sample as well. The chain recombines TRBV5-1 with TRBJ2-7, with D possibly being TRBD2 (6 bases). CDR1 and CDR2 from the germline V gene are SGHRS and YFSETQ. This CDR3 has 14 residues. V was shortened by 3 bases and J by 0 bases, with 10 bases between the two germline ends. The CDR3 DNA sequence: TGCGCCAGCAGCTCTCGGGGGAACTCCTACGAGCAGTACTTC. Amino acid sequence: CASSSRGNSYEQYF.

The chain has TRBV6-5 and TRBJ2-2; D call uncertain. Trimming removed 7 bases at V and 0 bases at J, with 12 bases between. The CDR3 consists of 15 residues. Per germline, CDR1 MNHEY and CDR2 SVGAGI. The CDR3 is CASTILTTNTGELFF. As DNA, the CDR3 is TGTGCCAGCACCATTCTAACGACGAACACCGGGGAGCTGTTTTTT.

The chain combines TRBV6-4 with TRBJ1-5; 9 nucleotides align to TRBD1. Germline V CDR1 and CDR2: MRHNA, SNTAGT. This CDR3 has 15 residues. The junction had 13 bases not matched to a gene; V was cut back by 10 bases and J by 6 bases. As DNA, the CDR3 is TGTGCCATTATCGACAGGGGGTTTCCCGTTCAGCCCCAGCATTTT. This encodes CAIIDRGFPVQPQHF.

The V and J genes are TRBV10-3 and TRBJ1-1, with 7 bases that match TRBD1. Trimming cost V 10 bases and J 3 bases; bases outside gene matches: 5. Germline V gives CDR1 ENHRY, CDR2 SYGVKD. This CDR3 comprises 12 residues. CDR3 region: CATGGLDTEAFF. CDR3 DNA: TGTGCCACAGGGGGACTTGACACTGAAGCTTTCTTT.

V and J are TRBV5-1 and TRBJ2-7; possibly TRBD1 for D (5 bases). Germline values: CDR1 SGHRS, CDR2 YFSETQ. The germline V and J ends were trimmed by 4 bases and 4 bases, with 6 bases remaining between them. CDR3 size: 11 residues. For the CDR3, the DNA is TGCGCCAGCAGCGGGGCATACGAGCAGTACTTC. Amino acids: CASSGAYEQYF.

This chain connects TRBV30 to TRBJ2-5; D is undetermined. The germline gives CDR1 GTSNPN, CDR2 SVGIG (reference sequence). The CDR3 runs 13 residues. The V and J ends lost 2 bases and 3 bases respectively, with 10 bases between them. The CDR3 region has the DNA TGTGCCTGGAGTCAACGAGGAGAAGAGACCCAGTACTTC. Amino acids: CAWSQRGEETQYF.

V and J are TRBV11-2 and TRBJ2-1, with 13 bases that match TRBD2. J lost 9 bases, V lost 5 bases, and 13 bases had no gene match. The germline V gene encodes CDR1 SGHAT and CDR2 FQNNGV. This CDR3 region has 17 residues. The DNA for the CDR3 is TGTGCCAGCAGCCCTCAACTAGCGGGGGGGCCCTTCGGTGAGCAGTTCTTC. This encodes CASSPQLAGGPFGEQFF.

The chain recombines TRBV5-4 with TRBJ2-2, with 9 nucleotides matching TRBD2. Unmatched junction bases numbered 8, after V lost 4 bases and J lost 4 bases. The CDR3 extends over 16 amino acids. Germline assignment: CDR1 SGHNT and CDR2 YYREEE (reference sequence). The CDR3 spells CASSQATSGFTGELFF. The CDR3 DNA reads as TGTGCCAGCAGCCAAGCGACTAGCGGATTCACCGGGGAGCTGTTTTTT.

This sequence joins TRBV11-2 and TRBJ2-3; TRBD1 might be the D (6 bases). Trimming shortened V by 7 bases and J by 1 base, and 15 bases separated the two germline ends. Germline CDR1 SGHAT, CDR2 FQNNGV. The CDR3 runs 15 residues. CDR3 sequence reads: CASTVTGIGTDTQYF. DNA of the CDR3: TGTGCCAGCACCGTCACAGGGATCGGCACAGATACGCAGTATTTT.

This sequence joins TRBV9 and TRBJ2-3; 7 positions agree with TRBD2. V lost 0 bases to trimming and J lost 0 bases; unmatched junction nucleotides: 10. The CDR3 covers 18 residues. The germline V gene encodes CDR1 SGDLS and CDR2 YYNGEE. The CDR3 nucleotides are TGTGCCAGCAGCGTAGACAGCGGGGTTAACCCTAGCACAGATACGCAGTATTTT. As protein: CASSVDSGVNPSTDTQYF. The entire variable domain, with the rest obtained from reference TRBV9 and TRBJ2-3, is as follows: DSGVTQTPKHLITATGQRVTLRCSPRSGDLSVYWYQQSLDQGLQFLIQYYNGEERAKGNILERFSAQQFPDLHSELNLSSLELGDSALYFCASSVDSGVNPSTDTQYFGPGTRLTVL.

This chain connects TRBV5-6 to TRBJ1-6; possible D gene TRBD1, 6 bases. Germline V lookup: CDR1 SGHDT, CDR2 YYEEEE. The CDR3 sequence is 15 residues long. Between the trimmed V and J ends, which lost 4 bases and 10 bases, there was a span of 18 bases. The CDR3 DNA sequence: TGTGCCAGCAGCGCCACGACAGGAGTCGGCTCACCCCTCCACTTT. This codes for CASSATTGVGSPLHF. Supplemented by reference TRBV5-6 and TRBJ1-6, the full variable domain reads DAGVTQSPTHLIKTRGQQVTLRCSPKSGHDTVSWYQQALGQGPQFIFQYYEEEERQRGNFPDRFSGHQFPNYSSELNVNALLLGDSALYLCASSATTGVGSPLHFGNGTRLTVT.

The V gene is TRBV20-1, the J gene TRBJ1-1; D gene uncertain. V lost 5 bases to trimming and J lost 1 base, with 5 bases between them. The CDR3 is 11 residues long. The V gene's germline CDR1 is DFQATT and CDR2 SNEGSKA (reference sequence). CDR3 nucleotides: TGCAGTGCTGGCAAGAACACTGAAGCTTTCTTT. It yields the protein CSAGKNTEAFF.

The chain recombines TRBV7-3 with TRBJ2-7, with 8 bases fitting TRBD1. Germline V gene sequence: CDR1 SGHTA, CDR2 FQGTGA. The CDR3 length is 13 residues. Losses at the gene ends were 3 bases for V and 3 bases for J; bases not matched to a gene: 1. In DNA, the CDR3 is TGTGCCAGCAGCTTCGACAGGGGCTACGAGCAGTACTTC. Protein product: CASSFDRGYEQYF.

V usage is TRBV29-1 and J usage is TRBJ2-1; 7 bases match TRBD2. Germline V lookup: CDR1 SQVTM, CDR2 ANQGSEA. J lost 9 bases, V lost 7 bases, and 12 bases had no gene match. This CDR3 has 13 residues. DNA for the CDR3: TGCAGCGGAACGGGGGTGGCGGGAGCTGAGCAGTTCTTC. Residues: CSGTGVAGAEQFF.